The T cell receptor beta chain described here comes from a study of regulatory T cells in long-lasting Graves disease. Library construction for TCR beta used iRepertoire HTBI primers and Arm-PCR of CDR3 regions. Each CDR3 protein gets one entry after TCRdb re-called the multiplex PCR reads with MiXCR. This table has about 530,000 distinct CDR3 sequences, 15% to 20% appearing once. Remarks on this clonotype: Antigen specificity is unknown.

Time point denoted: newly diagnosed GD, antithyroid drugs for less than 3 months. RNA isolated from PBMCs was used to make the TCR library. Study-level findings and limits: Comparison showed that persistent patients shared more public clonotypes (under 3,000) than new patients (approximately 1,000). Investigators studied peripheral blood only, not thyroid tissue. Under persistent disease, TRBV28, TRBJ1-2 and TRBJ2-5 were used preferentially.

Trimming pared 5 bases from V and 2 bases from J, leaving 10 bases between. Germline CDR1 GTSNPN, CDR2 SVGIG (reference sequence). The CDR3 runs 12 residues. These same records also appear under a second study, on T cells in Graves' hyperthyroidism and ophthalmopathy.

The rearrangement links TRBV30 to TRBJ2-7; D may correspond to TRBD1 or TRBD2 (5 bases each). The receptor's source is a woman aged 35 to 59 with Graves disease. The specimen was peripheral blood mononuclear cells (PBMCs), collected at new diagnosis, from a patient treated with antithyroid drugs. CDR3 DNA sequence: TGTGCCTGGGACCGGGACCCCTACGAGCAGTACTTC. It specifies CAWDRDPYEQYF.